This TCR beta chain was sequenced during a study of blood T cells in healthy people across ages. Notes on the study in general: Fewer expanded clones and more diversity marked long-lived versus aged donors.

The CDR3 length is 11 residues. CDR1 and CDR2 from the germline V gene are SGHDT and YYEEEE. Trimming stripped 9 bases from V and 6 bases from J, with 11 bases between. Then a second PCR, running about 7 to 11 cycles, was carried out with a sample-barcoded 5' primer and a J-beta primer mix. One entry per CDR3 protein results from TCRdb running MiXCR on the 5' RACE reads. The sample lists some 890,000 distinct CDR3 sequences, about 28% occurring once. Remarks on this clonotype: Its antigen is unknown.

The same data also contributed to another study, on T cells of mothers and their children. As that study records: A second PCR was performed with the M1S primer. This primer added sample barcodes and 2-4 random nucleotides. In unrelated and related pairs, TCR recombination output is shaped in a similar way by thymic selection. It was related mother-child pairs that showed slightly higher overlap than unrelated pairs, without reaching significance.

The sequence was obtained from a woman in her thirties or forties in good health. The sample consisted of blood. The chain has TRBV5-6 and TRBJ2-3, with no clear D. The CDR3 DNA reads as TGTGCCACCGCCGCGAGGGATACGCAGTATTTT. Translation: CATAARDTQYF.